These T cell receptor beta chains were read from a single sample in a study of CD8 T cells in ankylosing spondylitis. From the 5' RACE reads, TCRdb called clonotypes with MiXCR, one entry per CDR3 protein. The data contain roughly 250,000 distinct CDR3 sequences, more than 9% of them seen just once; the ten biggest clones take up approximately 2.5%. Sequenced sample: blood, either unsorted or a sorted T cell fraction (not recorded which). The receptors originated from a male donor with ankylosing spondylitis or in good health (not recorded which). CDR3s include the opening cysteine and the closing phenylalanine or tryptophan. The D gene is left open where the match is weak. Only part of the rows carry a size: once, few, many, or a class if the clone is expanded.

abundance	d_gene	j_gene	v_gene	CDR3nt	CDR3aa
many	NA	TRBJ2-3	TRBV2	TGTGCCAGCACCGGAGGGTCCAACAGAGGAGATACGCAGTATTTT	CASTGGSNRGDTQYF
few	NA	TRBJ2-5	TRBV6-6	TGTGCCAGCAGCCGGGGGTATGAGACCCAGTACTTC	CASSRGYETQYF
few	NA	TRBJ1-5	TRBV21-1	TGTGCCAGCAGCAAAGGTGATAGCAATCAGCCCCAGCATTTT	CASSKGDSNQPQHF
NA	NA	TRBJ2-4	TRBV20-1	TGCAGTGGCCTAGCTGCAGTCAAAAACATTCAGTACTTC	CSGLAAVKNIQYF
NA	TRBD2	TRBJ2-1	TRBV24-1	TGTGCCACCAGTGGAGTAGCGGGAGGACTCAATGAGCAGTTCTTC	CATSGVAGGLNEQFF
few	NA	TRBJ2-3	TRBV6-4	TGTGCCAGCAGTGCCTCCCCCACAGATACGCAGTATTTT	CASSASPTDTQYF
many	TRBD1	TRBJ2-2	TRBV3-1	TGTGCCAGCAGACCGGGACAGGGGAACACCGGGGAGCTGTTTTTT	CASRPGQGNTGELFF
once	TRBD1	TRBJ1-1	TRBV20-1	TGCAGTGCTAGAGTTCAGGGGGCCTCCACTGAAGCTTTCTTT	CSARVQGASTEAFF
many	TRBD1	TRBJ1-3	TRBV20-1	TGCAGTGCCCGCAGGGGGGGAGGTGGAAACACCATATATTTT	CSARRGGGGNTIYF
many	NA	TRBJ2-2	TRBV11-3	TGTGCCAGCAGCTTAGGGGCACCCCCTCGCACCGGGGAGCTGTTTTTT	CASSLGAPPRTGELFF
many	NA	TRBJ2-3	TRBV13	TGTGCCACCCGGATCCACCCGGATACGCAGTATTTT	CATRIHPDTQYF
few	TRBD2	TRBJ2-3	TRBV4-1	TGCGCCAGCAGCCAAGGAAGCGGGAGGGCCAATACGCAGTATTTT	CASSQGSGRANTQYF
many	NA	TRBJ2-3	TRBV29-1	TGCAGCGTTGAAGATCGCGCAGTCCTCAGCACAGATACGCAGTATTTT	CSVEDRAVLSTDTQYF
many	NA	TRBJ1-4	TRBV15	TGTGCCACCAGCCCGGGAAATACGAATGAAAAACTGTTTTTT	CATSPGNTNEKLFF
many	NA	TRBJ1-1	TRBV7-9	TGTGCCAGCAGCTTCGACAGAGACACTGAAGCTTTCTTT	CASSFDRDTEAFF
NA	NA	TRBJ2-7	TRBV10-3	TGTGCCATCAGTGGCGCAGGGGGGTCCGGGCTTGGATACGAGCAGTACTTC	CAISGAGGSGLGYEQYF
few	NA	TRBJ2-3	TRBV4-1	TGCGTCAGCAGCTCGGGAGCCGATACGCAGTATTTT	CVSSSGADTQYF
many	NA	TRBJ1-1	TRBV20-1	TGCAGTGCTATCATACAGTTGAACACTGAAGCTTTCTTT	CSAIIQLNTEAFF
many	NA	TRBJ1-3	TRBV9	TGTGCCAGCAGCGTAGAGTGGGCTGGAAACACCATATATTTT	CASSVEWAGNTIYF
many	NA	TRBJ2-3	TRBV29-1	TGCAGCGTTGATCCCGGCACAGATACGCAGTATTTT	CSVDPGTDTQYF
many	TRBD1	TRBJ2-2	TRBV5-1	TGCGCCAGCAGCTCCGGCGGTGGGACAGGGGGCACCGGGGAGCTGTTTTTT	CASSSGGGTGGTGELFF
many	NA	TRBJ2-3	TRBV6-5	TGTGCCAGCAGTTATAACAGGAACACAGATACGCAGTATTTT	CASSYNRNTDTQYF
many	TRBD2	TRBJ2-3	TRBV5-1	TGCGCCAGCAGCGCCGGCCCTAGCGGGGGGCCAGATACGCAGTATTTT	CASSAGPSGGPDTQYF
many	NA	TRBJ1-5	TRBV27	TGTGCCAGCAGTATTTCTTCGGGGCCCCAGCATTTT	CASSISSGPQHF
many	NA	TRBJ2-5	TRBV7-9	TGTGCCAGCAGCTTCCCCAGTCCCGAGACCCAGTACTTC	CASSFPSPETQYF
NA	NA	TRBJ1-5	TRBV12-5	TGTGCTAGTGGTTTGGTGGGGGCCCAGCATTTT	CASGLVGAQHF
many	TRBD2	TRBJ2-3	TRBV6-5	TGTGCCAGCAGTTACTCCTCCGCCTATAGCGGGGCTAGCACAGATACGCAGTATTTT	CASSYSSAYSGASTDTQYF
many	NA	TRBJ2-7	TRBV20-1	TGCAGTGCTAGAGATTCAAGCCGGGCCTACGAGCAGTACTTC	CSARDSSRAYEQYF
many	TRBD2	TRBJ2-3	TRBV5-1	TGCGCCAGCAGCCCGGGACTAGCGGAGAGGTCAGATACGCAGTATTTT	CASSPGLAERSDTQYF
NA	NA	TRBJ2-3	TRBV11-3	TGTGCCAGCAGCCCGCACTCGGGGTTCGAGACGCAGTATTTT	CASSPHSGFETQYF
NA	NA	TRBJ1-2	TRBV11-2	TGTGCCAGCAGCTTAAGTCCTACGCTCCACTATGGCTACACCTTC	CASSLSPTLHYGYTF
NA	NA	TRBJ2-1	TRBV2	TGTGCCAGCAGTGAAGGCCTAGCACCGAACGTGCTGTTCTTC	CASSEGLAPNVLFF
NA	NA	TRBJ1-2	TRBV5-1	TGCGCCAGCAGCTTAGGGAAGGGCTACACCTTC	CASSLGKGYTF
many	NA	TRBJ2-2	TRBV5-1	TGCGCCAGCAGCCTTGACAGATACACCGGGGAGCTGTTTTTT	CASSLDRYTGELFF
many	NA	TRBJ2-7	TRBV5-1	TGCGCCAGCAGCTTGGGGACCCCATCCTACGAGCAGTACTTC	CASSLGTPSYEQYF
many	TRBD1	TRBJ1-1	TRBV30	TGTGCCTGGAGCCTCAGGGGGATATACACTGAAGCTTTCTTT	CAWSLRGIYTEAFF
many	NA	TRBJ2-2	TRBV10-3	TGTGCCACGGGGGAGAACACCGGGGAGCTGTTTTTT	CATGENTGELFF
many	NA	TRBJ2-2	TRBV5-1	TGCGCCAGCAGCTTGGTCCAGGGCACCGGGGAGCTGTTTTTT	CASSLVQGTGELFF
many	TRBD2	TRBJ2-5	TRBV7-2	TGTGCCAGCAGCTTAGAGGCTACTAGCGGACAAGAGACCCAGTACTTC	CASSLEATSGQETQYF
few	NA	TRBJ1-3	TRBV10-1	TGCGCCAGCAGTGAGTCGGGGGGATCGCGAAGAAACACCATATATTTT	CASSESGGSRRNTIYF
many	NA	TRBJ2-1	TRBV12-3/TRBV12-4	TGTGCCAGCAGCTCCGGGATCAGGGTAAGGCAGGGCAATGAGCAGTTCTTC	CASSSGIRVRQGNEQFF
many	NA	TRBJ2-7	TRBV15	TGTGCCACCAGCAGGGAAAAAGGGGGTATTTCCTACGAGCAGTACTTC	CATSREKGGISYEQYF
many	TRBD1	TRBJ2-6	TRBV5-6	TGTGCCAGCAGCTCCAGGGGGTTTGGGGCCAACGTCCTGACTTTC	CASSSRGFGANVLTF
few	TRBD1	TRBJ2-1	TRBV6-1	TGTGCCAGCAGTAGGACAGGGTACAATGAGCAGTTCTTC	CASSRTGYNEQFF
NA	NA	TRBJ1-5	TRBV2	TGTGCCAGCAAAGGAATAAGTAGCAATCAGCCCCAGCATTTT	CASKGISSNQPQHF
many	NA	TRBJ1-1	TRBV5-1	TGCGCCAGCAGCTTCGGGGGCCTCCTGCGGACTGAAGCTTTCTTT	CASSFGGLLRTEAFF
few	NA	TRBJ2-5	TRBV10-1	TGCGCCAGCAGTCGGACTTTCCAAGAGACCCAGTACTTC	CASSRTFQETQYF
many	TRBD2	TRBJ2-1	TRBV2	TGTGCCAGCAGGAGGACTAGCGGGAGCGGGAATGAGCAGTTCTTC	CASRRTSGSGNEQFF
few	TRBD2	TRBJ2-1	TRBV5-5	TGTGCCAGCAGCTTCTCGAGCGGGAGAGTCAATGAGCAGTTCTTC	CASSFSSGRVNEQFF
NA	TRBD2	TRBJ2-6	TRBV6-4	TGTGCCAGCAGAGGGACTAGCGGAAAAGGAACTGGGGCCAACGTCCTGACTTTC	CASRGTSGKGTGANVLTF
many	NA	TRBJ2-3	TRBV5-1	TGCGCCAGCAGCTTGGTGGGGTCTTCCTCGCAGTATTTT	CASSLVGSSSQYF
NA	NA	TRBJ2-5	TRBV12-3/TRBV12-4	TGTGCCAGCAGCCTACAGGGTTTGGGGACCCAGTACTTC	CASSLQGLGTQYF
many	TRBD1	TRBJ1-2	TRBV6-6	TGTGCCAGCGGCAGGGGGCAGGAGGGCTACACCTTC	CASGRGQEGYTF
many	TRBD1	TRBJ2-3	TRBV4-2	TGTGCCAGCAGCCACCCCAGGACAGGCGATACGCAGTATTTT	CASSHPRTGDTQYF
many	NA	TRBJ1-3	TRBV12-3/TRBV12-4	TGTGCCAGCAGCTTGAGCTCTGGAAACACCATATATTTT	CASSLSSGNTIYF
many	TRBD1	TRBJ1-5	TRBV4-1	TGCGCCAGCAGCCAGACAGGGAATCAGCCCCAGCATTTT	CASSQTGNQPQHF
many	NA	TRBJ2-7	TRBV28	TGTGCCAGCAGTTTAGGCGGATCTACCTACGAGCAGTACTTC	CASSLGGSTYEQYF
many	TRBD2	TRBJ2-1	TRBV7-8	TGTGCCAGCAGCCCCTGGACTAGCGGTATCAATGAGCAGTTCTTC	CASSPWTSGINEQFF
once	NA	TRBJ1-2	TRBV19	TGTGCCAGTAGTATAGTGCGCAGGGAGGCTCATGGCTACACCTTC	CASSIVRREAHGYTF